These 12 T cell receptor beta chains share one sample of origin, sequenced in a study of T-cell reconstitution after alpha-beta-depleted transplantation in children. Molecular barcoding with unique molecular identifiers was used for the TCRbeta library. Each CDR3 protein gets one entry after TCRdb re-called the PCR reads with MiXCR. The sample records more than 550,000 distinct CDR3 sequences, roughly a tenth being singletons. The source was PBMCs from the stem cell graft donor, collected from the stem cell graft. These receptor sequences come from a human donor who donated a stem cell graft to a child with acute myeloid leukemia.

The J gene is TRBJ2-1, the V gene TRBV5-6; the D gene is possibly TRBD1 (5 bases). V gave up 8 bases and J gave up 10 bases, with 22 bases separating them. Looked up from germline, CDR1 is SGHDT and CDR2 is YYEEEE. The CDR3 sequence is 14 residues long. The CDR3 nucleotides read TGTGCCAGGAGCCCCGGCCTGGTCTACAGGGAGCAGTTCTTC. Residues: CARSPGLVYREQFF.

This rearrangement joins TRBV25-1 to TRBJ2-3; the match to TRBD1 covers 7 bases. The CDR3 is made up of 13 amino acids. V lost 9 bases to trimming and J lost 0 bases; unmatched junction nucleotides: 3. In germline, CDR1 is MGHDK, CDR2 SYGVNS. In DNA, the CDR3 is TGTGCCAGTGGGACAGCTAGCACAGATACGCAGTATTTT. This gives the protein CASGTASTDTQYF.

This clonotype was found a few times. The V call is TRBV12-3 or TRBV12-4, the J call TRBJ1-5; D not certain. The CDR3 is made up of 14 amino acids. V lost 2 bases and J lost 6, with 11 bases in between. CDR3: CASSLRGMGQPQHF. DNA of the CDR3: TGTGCCAGCAGTTTACGAGGGATGGGTCAGCCCCAGCATTTT.

This clonotype was picked up many times. The J gene is TRBJ2-7, the V gene TRBV27; 11 bases agree with TRBD1. V lost 4 bases, J lost 3 bases, and 5 bases stayed unmatched. The germline V gene encodes CDR1 MNHEY and CDR2 SMNVEV (reference sequence). The CDR3 runs 15 residues. CDR3 bases: TGTGCCAGCAGTTCGTCCGGGACAGGGGGCTACGAGCAGTACTTC. The encoded protein is CASSSSGTGGYEQYF.

The sample holds a few counts of this clonotype. It may be a read error: a sequence one base away is much more abundant. The rearrangement joins TRBV12-3 or TRBV12-4 to TRBJ1-5; 7 nucleotides align to TRBD1. CDR3 length: 16 amino acids. As DNA, the CDR3 is TGTGCCAACAGTTTTAGTGTAGGGGGCGCGGGTCAGCCCCAGCATTTT. It encodes CANSFSVGGAGQPQHF.

The V gene is TRBV5-1, the J gene TRBJ2-5, with D possibly TRBD2 on 6 matching bases. This CDR3 is built from 14 residues. The V end was cut by 2 bases, the J end by 4 bases, with 12 bases between. Germline CDR1 and CDR2: SGHRS and YFSETQ. The CDR3 DNA is TGCGCCAGCAGCTTTATGCAGGGAGGAGAGACCCAGTACTTC. Its protein product is CASSFMQGGETQYF.

V gene TRBV20-1 combines with J gene TRBJ2-3; D remains unclear. The CDR3 runs to 16 residues. Germline values: CDR1 DFQATT, CDR2 SNEGSKA (reference sequence). Trimming took 6 bases from V and 0 from J, leaving 19 bases between them. The CDR3 nucleotides are TGCAGTGCCATAATTAGGAAGTCATCTAGCACAGATACGCAGTATTTT. Translating it yields CSAIIRKSSSTDTQYF.

V and J are TRBV27 and TRBJ2-5; 7 nucleotides line up with TRBD1. Trimming took 2 bases from V and 5 from J; bases not matched to a gene: 11. This CDR3 has 16 residues. Germline V gene data show CDR1 as MNHEY and CDR2 as SMNVEV (reference sequence). Written as DNA, the CDR3 is TGTGCCAGCAGTTTACCCTGGCGGCCAGGGGGTGAGACCCAGTACTTC. It encodes CASSLPWRPGGETQYF.

This clonotype has more than one count but fewer than ten. The chain uses TRBV5-1 and TRBJ1-2; TRBD1 aligns across 8 bases. Trimming removed 4 bases from V and 4 bases from J; junction bases left unmatched: 6. Germline-derived CDR1 and CDR2 are SGHRS and YFSETQ. The CDR3 runs 14 residues. The CDR3 DNA is TGCGCCAGCAGCGCCGGACAGGGAAGCTATGGCTACACCTTC. Its translation is CASSAGQGSYGYTF.

The gene calls are TRBV20-1 and TRBJ1-5, with D possibly matching TRBD1 (5 bases). The CDR3 length is 12 residues. Trimming shortened V by 0 bases and J by 6 bases, and 6 bases separated the two germline ends. Per germline, CDR1 DFQATT and CDR2 SNEGSKA (reference sequence). The CDR3: CSAREGVQPQHF. The CDR3 DNA follows: TGCAGTGCTAGAGAAGGGGTTCAGCCCCAGCATTTT.

This clonotype occurred a few times. The chain recombines TRBV15 with TRBJ1-2, with D possibly TRBD1 on 5 matching bases. The CDR3 extends over 13 amino acids. Per germline, CDR1 LNHNV and CDR2 YYDKDF (reference sequence). V was clipped by 6 bases and J by 2 bases, with 10 bases between them. CDR3 region: CATSDGGNYGYTF. DNA for the CDR3: TGTGCCACCAGTGATGGGGGGAACTATGGCTACACCTTC.

This CDR3 is CAGIPGLPFSTDTQYF. CDR3 DNA: TGTGCCGGCATCCCGGGACTCCCGTTTAGCACAGATACGCAGTATTTT. The genes are TRBV7-9 and TRBJ2-3, with D tentatively TRBD2 (6 bases). Germline V gives CDR1 SEHNR, CDR2 FQNEAQ (reference sequence). V was clipped by 11 bases and J by 0 bases, with 21 bases between them. CDR3 length: 16 residues.